The 13 T cell receptor beta chains below come from one sample, sequenced in a study of blood T cell repertoires in COVID-19. Method: immunoSEQ multiplex PCR; TCRdb's copy keeps in-frame clones and lacks some. The repertoire has about 250,000 clones, approximately 88% of them found once; the top ten carry approximately 0.85%. The source material was peripheral blood. Source of these receptors: a woman between 35 and 50 years old who had recovered from COVID-19.

For this clone: This sample also contains other DNA sequences that code for the same CDR3. The chain recombines TRBV3-1 (or the pseudogene TRBV3-2) with TRBJ2-5; TRBD2 agrees at 11 bases. The germline CDR1 and CDR2 sequences are LGHDT and YNNKEL (reference sequence). V lost 0 bases to trimming and J lost 2 bases; unmatched junction nucleotides: 2. The CDR3 is 16 amino acids. The CDR3 nucleotides are TGTGCCAGCAGCCAAGATTTAGCGGGAGGGCAAGAGACCCAGTACTTC. Protein product: CASSQDLAGGQETQYF.

V usage is TRBV11-3 and J usage is TRBJ2-7, with 10 nucleotides matching TRBD2. Germline-derived CDR1 and CDR2 are SGHNT and YENEEA. The V and J ends lost 1 base and 2 bases, in that order; junction bases with no gene match: 5. The CDR3 sequence is 16 residues long. CDR3 DNA sequence: TGTGCCAGCAGCTTAGCACTAGCGGGACCCGCCTACGAGCAGTACTTC. This codes for CASSLALAGPAYEQYF. Based on the CDR3 plus reference TRBV11-3 and TRBJ2-7, the full variable domain is EAGVVQSPRYKIIEKKQPVAFWCNPISGHNTLYWYLQNLGQGPELLIRYENEEAVDDSQLPKDRFSAERLKGVDSTLKIQPAELGDSAVYLCASSLALAGPAYEQYFGPGTRLTVT.

The chain couples TRBV2 to TRBJ2-7; 9 nucleotides align to TRBD2. Trimming removed 0 bases from V and 6 bases from J; junction bases left unmatched: 3. This CDR3 spans 14 amino acids. Germline V gene data show CDR1 as SNHLY and CDR2 as FYNNEI. The CDR3 DNA reads TGTGCCAGCAGTGAAGCTGGGACTAGCTTCGAGCAGTACTTC. This sequence encodes CASSEAGTSFEQYF.

The V and J genes are TRBV5-4 and TRBJ2-7, with 8 nucleotides matching TRBD2. This CDR3 has 15 amino acids. Germline assignment: CDR1 SGHNT and CDR2 YYREEE (reference sequence). Trimming at V came to 4 bases and at J to 1 base, leaving 7 bases not matched to a gene. CDR3 sequence reads: CASSVSGTSSYEQYF. The CDR3 coding sequence is TGTGCCAGCAGCGTCTCCGGGACTAGTTCCTACGAGCAGTACTTC.

This clone was recorded once. The V and J genes are TRBV29-1 and TRBJ2-1, with TRBD2 matching over 8 bases. The germline V gene has CDR1 SQVTM and CDR2 ANQGSEA. V was clipped by 3 bases and J by 0 bases; unmatched bases: 4. The CDR3 is 15 amino acids. The CDR3 protein is CSVDGREGSYNEQFF. The CDR3 DNA reads TGCAGCGTTGACGGCCGGGAGGGCTCCTACAATGAGCAGTTCTTC.

The genes are TRBV10-2 and TRBJ1-1; weak D call: TRBD1 (5 bases). V shed 3 bases and J shed 1 base, with 9 bases lying between them. The CDR3 has 14 residues. CDR1 and CDR2 (germline): WSHSY, SAAADI. CDR3 in DNA: TGCGCCAGCAGTGATGGACACCAGAACACTGAAGCTTTCTTT. Protein: CASSDGHQNTEAFF.

J is TRBJ2-5 and V is TRBV3-1 (or the pseudogene TRBV3-2); TRBD2 agrees at 10 bases. Germline CDR1 and CDR2: LGHDT and YNNKEL (reference sequence). V trimming: 2 bases; J trimming: 1 base; junction bases outside the gene matches: 1. The CDR3 is 15 residues long. Written as DNA, the CDR3 is TGTGCCAGCAGCCAACTAGCGGGGGTCCAAGAGACCCAGTACTTC. This sequence encodes CASSQLAGVQETQYF.

V usage is TRBV5-4 and J usage is TRBJ2-5; TRBD1 matches at 8 bases. J gave up 0 bases and V 1 base, and 2 bases lay outside the gene matches. The CDR3 runs 15 residues. Germline CDR1 SGHNT, CDR2 YYREEE (reference sequence). CDR3: CASSLTGGNQETQYF. The CDR3 DNA is TGTGCCAGCAGCTTGACAGGGGGGAACCAAGAGACCCAGTACTTC.

The chain links TRBV6-2 or TRBV6-3 to TRBJ1-5; tentative D call: TRBD1 (6 bases). Trimming stripped 4 bases from V and 2 bases from J, with 12 bases between. Germline CDR1 and CDR2: MNHEY and SVGEGT. CDR3 length: 15 amino acids. In DNA, the CDR3 is TGTGCCAGCAGTTCCGGCCACAGGGGCAATCAGCCCCAGCATTTT. It specifies CASSSGHRGNQPQHF.

The V call is TRBV6-6, the J call TRBJ2-3; possible D gene TRBD2, 5 bases. CDR1 is MNHNY, CDR2 SVGAGI, per germline (reference sequence). V was cut by 3 bases and J by 9 bases, with 22 bases left in between. The length of the CDR3 is 16 residues. As DNA, the CDR3 is TGTGCCAGCAGTTATTTTAGCGCTCCCCAGGCGGAAACGCAGTATTTT. Amino acid sequence: CASSYFSAPQAETQYF.

The chain links TRBV7-3 to TRBJ2-1, with D perhaps TRBD2 (5 bases). The V gene lost 3 bases and the J gene lost 3 bases, with 12 bases spanning the gap. The V gene's germline CDR1 is SGHTA and CDR2 FQGTGA. The CDR3 extends over 15 amino acids. The CDR3 region is CASSFSSGVYNEQFF. The DNA of the CDR3 is TGTGCCAGCAGCTTCTCCAGCGGAGTCTACAATGAGCAGTTCTTC.

The chain employs TRBV10-3 and TRBJ2-7; a weak D match, TRBD1 (6 bases). Germline CDR1 is ENHRY and CDR2 is SYGVKD. The V end lost 7 bases, the J end lost 0 bases, and 13 bases lay between the germline ends. The CDR3 loop spans 14 amino acids. The CDR3 DNA reads as TGTGCCATCACCACGACGGACAGCTCCTACGAGCAGTACTTC. Protein product: CAITTTDSSYEQYF.

The chain employs TRBV3-1 (or the pseudogene TRBV3-2) and TRBJ2-1, with 9 bases that match TRBD2. The CDR3 has 15 residues. Germline CDR1 LGHDT, CDR2 YNNKEL (reference sequence). Losses at the gene ends were 4 bases for V and 4 bases for J; bases not matched to a gene: 5. CDR3 protein: CASSRMTSGYNEQFF. In DNA form, the CDR3 reads TGTGCCAGCAGCCGAATGACTAGCGGATACAATGAGCAGTTCTTC.